This TCR beta chain was captured in a study of human T cells and chemical hapten exposure. TCRdb itself ran the RACE reads through MiXCR, one entry per CDR3 protein. The profile covers tens of thousands of distinct CDR3 sequences, with around a third appearing a single time and roughly 10% taken by the ten largest. As to time point: patch test 1, 2 weeks after DPC sensitization. As to treatment: therapeutic diphenylcyclopropenone sensitization with weekly scalp DPC. Prior to application of each patch test, blood was drawn. The total RNA was obtained from whole blood that was not fractionated. Germline V gives CDR1 SEHNR, CDR2 FQNEAQ (reference sequence). The CDR3 covers 15 residues. V trimming: 4 bases; J trimming: 3 bases; junction bases outside the gene matches: 5.

The material sequenced was whole blood, taken in connection with sensitization to the hapten diphenylcyclopropenone (DPC). This chain links TRBV7-9 with TRBJ1-1, with 10 bases aligning to TRBD1. The TCR was taken from a man aged 40-55 years with alopecia areata. Some clones in this sample may be carry-over from other donors' samples. The CDR3 coding sequence is TGTGCCAGCAGCTATTCCGGGACAGGGGACACTGAAGCTTTCTTT. The encoded protein is CASSYSGTGDTEAFF.